This is a list of T cell receptor beta chains from one sample in a study of T cells in pancreatic ductal adenocarcinoma. Using immunoSEQ multiplex PCR, the repertoire was profiled, and TCRdb retains in-frame clones only, with some absent. This sample has 8,500 to 9,500 clones, with roughly 71% found just once. Sequencing was performed on pancreatic tumor tissue. These receptors came from a human donor with pancreatic ductal adenocarcinoma. The CDR3 runs from the conserved cysteine through the conserved F or W. The D gene is left open where the match is weak. Only part of the rows carry a size: once, few, many, or a class if the clone is expanded.

d_gene	abundance	v_gene	j_gene	CDR3nt	CDR3aa
TRBD2	.	TRBV7-6	TRBJ2-1	TGTGCCAGCAGCTGGGGACTAGCGCAGAACAATGAGCAGTTCTTC	CASSWGLAQNNEQFF
.	.	TRBV6-5	TRBJ1-4	TGTGCCAGCAGTTTGACAGCTAATGAAAAACTGTTTTTT	CASSLTANEKLFF
TRBD1	once	TRBV6-1	TRBJ2-7	TGTGCCAGTGGGTTCGACAGGGCCTACGAGCAGTACTTC	CASGFDRAYEQYF
.	.	TRBV4-2	TRBJ2-2	TGTGCCAGCAGCCAAAGGACAGAGAACACCGGGGAGCTGTTTTTT	CASSQRTENTGELFF
.	.	TRBV30	TRBJ1-1	TGTGCCTGGATGGACGGTTTGAACACTGAAGCTTTCTTT	CAWMDGLNTEAFF
.	few	TRBV5-1	TRBJ2-3	TGCGCCAGCAGCGCAAAGGGGGTCGCAGATACGCAGTATTTT	CASSAKGVADTQYF
.	.	TRBV19	TRBJ1-3	TGTGCCTCCTCAGAAAGATTAATCGGAAACACCATATATTTT	CASSERLIGNTIYF
TRBD1	medium-sized	TRBV5-5	TRBJ2-2	TGTGCCAGCAGACAGGGGGTTCACGGGGAGCTGTTTTTT	CASRQGVHGELFF
.	.	TRBV4-1	TRBJ2-7	TGCGCCAGCAGCCAGGGTGTGTTCTACGAGCAGTACTTC	CASSQGVFYEQYF
.	.	TRBV7-8	TRBJ1-1	TGTGCCAGCAGCGAAGACAGGACGAACACTGAAGCTTTCTTT	CASSEDRTNTEAFF